These 18 T cell receptor beta chains came from one sample sequenced in a study of tumor and adjacent non-tumor tissue in lung cancer. The template was RNA from unsorted bulk tissue. This non-tumor lung sample came from over 3 cm beyond the tumor edge. The library came from three nested PCR rounds adapted from ARM-PCR protocols. TCRdb reanalysed the multiplex PCR reads using MiXCR and keeps one entry per CDR3 protein. The data show 90,000 to 100,000 distinct CDR3 sequences, roughly 80% seen once. The sample was distant non-tumor lung tissue. The receptors were sampled from a man aged 55-75 years with small cell lung cancer.

To note about this clonotype: A much larger clone differs by one base, so this may be a read error. The V gene is TRBV5-4, the J gene TRBJ2-3; 9 bases fit TRBD2. V was pared by 6 bases and J by 2 bases, with 10 bases of the junction left unmatched. Germline V gene lookup returns CDR1 SGHNT and CDR2 YYREEE (reference sequence). This CDR3 contains 16 residues. CDR3 nucleotide sequence: TGTGCCAGCACCCCGACCTCTAGCGGGAACACAGATACGCAGTATTTT. This gives the protein CASTPTSSGNTDTQYF. The complete variable domain, with remaining parts taken from reference TRBV5-4 and TRBJ2-3, reads ETGVTQSPTHLIKTRGQQVTLRCSSQSGHNTVSWYQQALGQGPQFIFQYYREEENGRGNFPPRFSGLQFPNYSSELNVNALELDDSALYLCASTPTSSGNTDTQYFGPGTRLTVL.

As for this clonotype: No conserved phenylalanine or tryptophan is present at the end of the CDR3, so a read error is the likely explanation. The limits of the CDR3 on the DNA are not certain, so only TCRdb's listed CDR3 is given. The rearrangement links TRBV6-5 to TRBJ2-7; TRBD1 is the table's D call, not checked against the DNA. The CDR3 comprises 13 residues, both ends counted. Germline lookup yields CDR1 MNHEY and CDR2 SVGAGI. The chain's CDR3 is CASSFSNQGEVYI.

As to this clonotype: The conserved closing phenylalanine or tryptophan is absent in this CDR3, likely reflecting a read error. The gene calls are TRBV7-9 and TRBJ2-7, with 8 nucleotides matching TRBD2. Trimming at V came to 2 bases and at J to 7 bases, leaving 13 bases not matched to a gene. There are 16 residues in the CDR3. Germline V gives CDR1 SEHNR, CDR2 FQNEAQ (reference sequence). CDR3 protein: CASSLSLAGSRGEQYC. In DNA, the CDR3 is TGTGCCAGCAGCTTATCCCTAGCGGGTTCCCGAGGAGAGCAGTACTGC.

As concerns this clonotype: Mismatch with germline at one junction end may stem from a read error. This chain joins TRBV11-1 and TRBJ2-1; 12 bases line up with TRBD2. Germline V lookup: CDR1 SGHAT, CDR2 FQDESV (reference sequence). CDR3 length: 18 amino acids. The CDR3 spells CASSPELAGGSSHNEQFF. The CDR3 nucleotides read TGTGCCAGCAGCCCCGAGCTAGCGGGGGGGAGCTCCCACAATGAGCAGTTCTTC.

This chain joins TRBV29-1 and TRBJ2-1, with 13 nucleotides matching TRBD2. This CDR3 spans 15 amino acids. Trimming cost V 4 bases and J 6 bases; bases outside gene matches: 6. Per the germline V gene, CDR1 is SQVTM and CDR2 is ANQGSEA. CDR3 DNA sequence: TGCAGCGTTGGAGTCTGGACTAGCGGGAGCAATGAGCAGTTCTTC. This gives the protein CSVGVWTSGSNEQFF.

With regard to this clonotype: The final CDR3 position lacks the conserved phenylalanine or tryptophan, pointing to a likely read error. The chain carries TRBV6-5 and TRBJ2-1; 7 bases are shared with TRBD2. Germline assignment: CDR1 MNHEY and CDR2 SVGAGI. The CDR3 has 15 residues. The V segment lost 0 bases and the J segment 8 bases; nucleotides outside the gene matches: 7. The CDR3 here is CASSYSGRVGDEQFL. In nucleotides, the CDR3 is TGTGCCAGCAGTTACTCTGGGAGGGTGGGTGATGAGCAGTTCTTA.

As regards this clonotype: This may be a read error, as it is one base from a much larger clone. This chain links TRBV20-1 with TRBJ2-7; D perhaps matches TRBD1 (6 bases). V was clipped by 6 bases and J by 7 bases, with 19 bases between them. The germline CDR1 and CDR2 sequences are DFQATT and SNEGSKA (reference sequence). The CDR3 contains 13 residues. CDR3 sequence: CSARGGLSKEQYF. Here the CDR3 DNA reads TGCAGTGCCAGGGGCGGGCTAAGCAAGGAGCAGTACTTC.

This clonotype was found once. The chain employs TRBV4-2 and TRBJ2-1, with TRBD1 as a possible D gene (5 bases). Germline V gene data show CDR1 as LGHNA and CDR2 as YNFKEQ. The CDR3 is made up of 15 amino acids. V lost 4 bases and J 9 bases, leaving 19 bases between the germline ends. The CDR3 is CASSPGFESDSEQFF. As DNA, the CDR3 is TGTGCCAGCAGCCCAGGCTTTGAGTCAGACAGTGAGCAGTTCTTC.

Points on this clonotype: A junction boundary mismatches the germline segment, possibly from a read error. The rearrangement uses TRBV7-8 and TRBJ2-1; 8 bases are shared with TRBD2. CDR3 length: 16 amino acids. The germline V gene has CDR1 SGHVS and CDR2 FQNEAQ. In DNA, the CDR3 is TGTGCCAGCAACTTAGAGCGGGGGCAATGGGGCAATGAGCAGTTCTTC. Translation gives CASNLERGQWGNEQFF.

This clonotype was seen once. One end of the junction does not line up with germline, which may come from a read error. This chain uses TRBV11-2 with TRBJ2-1; 10 positions match TRBD2. CDR3 length equals 18 residues. Germline V CDR1 and CDR2: SGHAT, FQNNGV. The CDR3 DNA is TGTGCCAGCACCTTAGGAGTAGCGGGAGGCTACTACCACGATGAGCAGTTCTTC. The encoded protein is CASTLGVAGGYYHDEQFF.

Points on this clonotype: One end of the junction is discordant with germline, which a read error may explain. The chain links TRBV11-2 to TRBJ1-1; D not resolved. This CDR3 has 11 residues. Germline CDR1 is SGHAT and CDR2 is FQNNGV. The CDR3 region is CVSSMNTKAFF. The CDR3 coding sequence is TGTGTCAGCAGCATGAACACTAAAGCTTTCTTT.

As regards this clonotype: A much larger clone differs by one base, so this may be a read error. The gene calls are TRBV14 and TRBJ1-2, with D possibly being TRBD1 (6 bases). Germline V CDR1 and CDR2: SGHDN, FVKESK. This CDR3 is built from 14 residues. Written as DNA, the CDR3 is TGTGCCAGCAGCCCCCGACGGGGGGCGGGAGGCTTCACCTTC. Translation gives CASSPRRGAGGFTF.

With respect to this clonotype: One end of the junction varies from germline; a read error may be responsible. The chain combines TRBV5-4 with TRBJ2-7, with D possibly being TRBD1 (6 bases). The germline V gene has CDR1 SGHNT and CDR2 YYREEE (reference sequence). The CDR3 is made up of 13 amino acids. In nucleotides, the CDR3 is TGTGCCAGCAACAACAGGGTTTTCAAGGATCAGTATTTC. Translating gives CASNNRVFKDQYF.

A word on this clonotype: The junction differs from germline at one of its ends, possibly a read error. J is TRBJ2-3 and V is TRBV6-2 or TRBV6-3; no clear D. Germline V gene lookup returns CDR1 MNHEY and CDR2 SVGEGT. This CDR3 is 13 amino acids long. The CDR3 DNA follows: TGTCTCAGCAGCCCTGGGTTAAGAGATACGCAGTACTTT. It codes for CLSSPGLRDTQYF.

A remark on this clonotype: At one end the junction does not follow the germline gene, possibly because of a read error. The V call is TRBV12-3 or TRBV12-4, the J call TRBJ1-5, with D perhaps matching TRBD1 (6 bases). The CDR3 consists of 18 residues. This CDR3 reads CAGSFSDRGWCSNQPQHF. The CDR3 DNA follows: TGTGCCGGCAGTTTCTCGGACAGAGGCTGGTGTAGCAATCAGCCCCAGCATTTT.

For this clonotype: Compared with germline, one end of the junction differs, possibly owing to a read error. This sequence joins TRBV7-9 and TRBJ2-5, with 10 nucleotides matching TRBD2. Germline lookup yields CDR1 SEHNR and CDR2 FQNEAQ (reference sequence). This CDR3 region has 15 residues. DNA of the CDR3: TGTGCCAGCAGCTTAGCGGTAGCGGGAGGAGAGATCCAGTACTTC. This codes for CASSLAVAGGEIQYF. The whole variable domain, remainder taken from reference TRBV7-9 and TRBJ2-5, is DTGVSQNPRHKITKRGQNVTFRCDPISEHNRLYWYRQTLGQGPEFLTYFQNEAQLEKSRLLSDRFSAERPKGSFSTLEIQRTEQGDSAMYLCASSLAVAGGEIQYFGPGTRLLVL.

As regards this clonotype: A read error may account for a junction end that differs from germline. The chain employs TRBV12-3 or TRBV12-4 and TRBJ2-5; 7 bases map to TRBD2. The CDR3 totals 15 residues. CDR3 sequence reads: CATGRRGRHQETEYF. CDR3 bases: TGTGCCACCGGGAGGCGTGGGAGACACCAAGAGACCGAGTACTTC.

The CDR3, as DNA: TGTGCCAGCAGCCCGGCACTAGCAAGTCCAGATACGCAGTATTTT. Translating it yields CASSPALASPDTQYF. The rearrangement joins TRBV11-2 to TRBJ2-3; perhaps TRBD2 as D (6 bases). This CDR3 is 15 amino acids long. Trimming took off 5 bases at V and 4 bases at J, with 16 bases between the two ends. Germline V CDR1 and CDR2: SGHAT, FQNNGV.